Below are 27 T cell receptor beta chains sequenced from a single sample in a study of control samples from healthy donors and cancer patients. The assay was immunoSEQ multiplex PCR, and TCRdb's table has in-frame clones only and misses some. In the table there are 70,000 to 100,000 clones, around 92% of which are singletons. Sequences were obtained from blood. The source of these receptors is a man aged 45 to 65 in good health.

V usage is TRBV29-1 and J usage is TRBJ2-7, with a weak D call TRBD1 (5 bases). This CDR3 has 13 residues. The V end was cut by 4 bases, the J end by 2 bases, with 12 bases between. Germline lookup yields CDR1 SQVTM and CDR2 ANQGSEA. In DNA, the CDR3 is TGCAGCGTTGGACTGACAGCAGCCTACGAGCAGTACTTC. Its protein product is CSVGLTAAYEQYF.

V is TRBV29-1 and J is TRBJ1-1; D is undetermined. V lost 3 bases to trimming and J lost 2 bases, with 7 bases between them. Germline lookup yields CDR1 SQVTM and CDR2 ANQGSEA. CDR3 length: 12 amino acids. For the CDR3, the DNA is TGCAGCGTTGAGGCACCAAACACTGAAGCTTTCTTT. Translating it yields CSVEAPNTEAFF.

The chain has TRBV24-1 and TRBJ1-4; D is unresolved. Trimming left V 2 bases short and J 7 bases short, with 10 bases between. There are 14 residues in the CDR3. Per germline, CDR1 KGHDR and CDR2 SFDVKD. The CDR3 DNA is TGTGCCACCAGTGATTCGGGAGGGTTTGAAAAACTGTTTTTT. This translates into CATSDSGGFEKLFF.

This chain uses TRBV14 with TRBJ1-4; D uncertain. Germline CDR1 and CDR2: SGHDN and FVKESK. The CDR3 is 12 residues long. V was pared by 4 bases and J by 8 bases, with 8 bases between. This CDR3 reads CASSPQGEKLFF. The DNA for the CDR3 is TGTGCCAGCAGCCCCCAAGGCGAAAAACTGTTTTTT.

CDR3 nucleotides: TGTGCCAGCTCACTTTCGGGCATGAATGAGCAGTTCTTC. Protein sequence: CASSLSGMNEQFF. J is TRBJ2-1 and V is TRBV18; D remains ambiguous. The V gene lost 4 bases and the J gene lost 7 bases, with 11 bases spanning the gap. Looked up from germline, CDR1 is KGHSH and CDR2 is LQKENI. CDR3 length equals 13 residues.

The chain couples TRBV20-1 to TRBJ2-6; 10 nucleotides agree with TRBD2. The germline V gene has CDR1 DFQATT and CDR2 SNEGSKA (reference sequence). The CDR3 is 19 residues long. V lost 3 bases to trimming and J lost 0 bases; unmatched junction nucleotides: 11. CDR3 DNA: TGCAGTGCTAGTCGGTCTAGCGGGGGCAAACCCTCTGGGGCCAACGTCCTGACTTTC. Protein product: CSASRSSGGKPSGANVLTF.

CDR3 sequence (DNA): TGTGCCAGCACCCCCGTCGGACTAACTGAAGCTTTCTTT. It specifies CASTPVGLTEAFF. The chain recombines TRBV6-2 or TRBV6-3 with TRBJ1-1; no reliable D call. The CDR3 is 13 amino acids. The V gene's germline CDR1 is MNHEY and CDR2 SVGEGT. V lost 7 bases and J 5 bases, leaving 14 bases between the germline ends.

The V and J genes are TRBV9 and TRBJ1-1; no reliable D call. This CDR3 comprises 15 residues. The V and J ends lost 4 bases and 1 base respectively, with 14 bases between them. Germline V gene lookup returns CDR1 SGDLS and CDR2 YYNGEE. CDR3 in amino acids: CASSPHDGTNTEAFF. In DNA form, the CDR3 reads TGTGCCAGCAGCCCCCACGACGGTACGAACACTGAAGCTTTCTTT. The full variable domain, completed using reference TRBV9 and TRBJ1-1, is DSGVTQTPKHLITATGQRVTLRCSPRSGDLSVYWYQQSLDQGLQFLIQYYNGEERAKGNILERFSAQQFPDLHSELNLSSLELGDSALYFCASSPHDGTNTEAFFGQGTRLTVV.

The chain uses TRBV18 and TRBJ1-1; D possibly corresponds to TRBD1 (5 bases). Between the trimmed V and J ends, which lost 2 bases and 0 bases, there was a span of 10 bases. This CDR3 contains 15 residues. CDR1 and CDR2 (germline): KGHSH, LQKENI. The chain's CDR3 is CASSPGAGMNTEAFF. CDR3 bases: TGTGCCAGCTCACCAGGGGCAGGGATGAACACTGAAGCTTTCTTT.

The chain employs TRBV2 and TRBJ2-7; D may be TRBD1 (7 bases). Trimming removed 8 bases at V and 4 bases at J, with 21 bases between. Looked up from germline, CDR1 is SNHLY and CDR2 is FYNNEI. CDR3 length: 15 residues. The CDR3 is CASYGGLTGRYEQYF. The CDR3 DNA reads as TGTGCCAGCTACGGGGGCCTGACAGGGCGGTACGAGCAGTACTTC.

In DNA, the CDR3 is TGTGCCAGTAGTGACAGTCGTGGGACTGAAGCTTTCTTT. Translation gives CASSDSRGTEAFF. V and J are TRBV19 and TRBJ1-1, with TRBD1 as a possible D gene (5 bases). The length of the CDR3 is 13 residues. Germline V gene lookup returns CDR1 LNHDA and CDR2 SQIVND (reference sequence). V was cut by 5 bases and J by 5 bases, with 12 bases left in between.

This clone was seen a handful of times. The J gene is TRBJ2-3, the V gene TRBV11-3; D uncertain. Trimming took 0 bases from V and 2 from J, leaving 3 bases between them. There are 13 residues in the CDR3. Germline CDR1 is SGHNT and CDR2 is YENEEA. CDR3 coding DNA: TGTGCCAGCAGCTTAGACGACACAGATACGCAGTATTTT. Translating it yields CASSLDDTDTQYF. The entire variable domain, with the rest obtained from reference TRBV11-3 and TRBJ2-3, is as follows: EAGVVQSPRYKIIEKKQPVAFWCNPISGHNTLYWYLQNLGQGPELLIRYENEEAVDDSQLPKDRFSAERLKGVDSTLKIQPAELGDSAVYLCASSLDDTDTQYFGPGTRLTVL.

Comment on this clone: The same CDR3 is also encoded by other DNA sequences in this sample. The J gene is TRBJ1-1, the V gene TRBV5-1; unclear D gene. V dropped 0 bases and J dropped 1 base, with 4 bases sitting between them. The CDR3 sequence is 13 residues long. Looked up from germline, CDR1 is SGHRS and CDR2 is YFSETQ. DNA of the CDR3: TGCGCCAGCAGCTTGGACTCGAACACTGAAGCTTTCTTT. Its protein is CASSLDSNTEAFF.

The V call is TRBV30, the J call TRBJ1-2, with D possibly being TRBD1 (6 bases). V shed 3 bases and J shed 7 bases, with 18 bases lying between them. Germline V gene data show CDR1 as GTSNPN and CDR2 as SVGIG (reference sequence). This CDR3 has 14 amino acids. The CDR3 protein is CAWSPTGTSGGYTF. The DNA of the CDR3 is TGTGCCTGGAGCCCTACCGGGACAAGTGGTGGCTACACCTTC.

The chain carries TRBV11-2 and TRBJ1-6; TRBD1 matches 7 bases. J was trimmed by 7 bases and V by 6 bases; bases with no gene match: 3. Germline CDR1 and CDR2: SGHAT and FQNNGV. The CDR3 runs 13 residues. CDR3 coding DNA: TGTGCCAGCAGGGGACAGCCGAATTCACCCCTCCACTTT. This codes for CASRGQPNSPLHF.

CDR3 DNA sequence: TGTGCCAGCAGTCAGACAGGGCCTCCCTTTGAAAAACTGTTTTTT. Protein sequence: CASSQTGPPFEKLFF. The rearrangement uses TRBV6-5 and TRBJ1-4, with 7 bases lining up with TRBD1. The CDR3 is made up of 15 amino acids. Germline CDR1 reads MNHEY; CDR2 reads SVGAGI. J was trimmed by 7 bases and V by 5 bases; bases with no gene match: 10.

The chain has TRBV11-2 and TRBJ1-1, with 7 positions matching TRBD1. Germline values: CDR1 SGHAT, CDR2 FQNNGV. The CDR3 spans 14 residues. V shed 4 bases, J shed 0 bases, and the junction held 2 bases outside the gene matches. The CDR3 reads CASSSQGMNTEAFF. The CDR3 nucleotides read TGTGCCAGCAGCTCACAGGGGATGAACACTGAAGCTTTCTTT.

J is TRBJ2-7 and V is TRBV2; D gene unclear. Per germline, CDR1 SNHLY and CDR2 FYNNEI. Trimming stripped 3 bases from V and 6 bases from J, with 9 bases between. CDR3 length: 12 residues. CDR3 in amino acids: CASSDSRSEQYF. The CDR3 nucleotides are TGTGCCAGCAGTGACTCCCGGTCCGAGCAGTACTTC.

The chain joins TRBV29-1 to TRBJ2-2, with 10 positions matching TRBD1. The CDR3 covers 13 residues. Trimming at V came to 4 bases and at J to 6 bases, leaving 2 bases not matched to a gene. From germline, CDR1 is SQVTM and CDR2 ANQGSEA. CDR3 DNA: TGCAGCGTTGGACAGGGGGCGTCCGGGGAGCTGTTTTTT. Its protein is CSVGQGASGELFF.

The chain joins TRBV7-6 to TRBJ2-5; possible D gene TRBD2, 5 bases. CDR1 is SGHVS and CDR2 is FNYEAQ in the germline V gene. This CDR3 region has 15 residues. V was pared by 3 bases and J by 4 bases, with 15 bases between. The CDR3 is CASSFTTTSIETQYF. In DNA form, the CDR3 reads TGTGCCAGCAGCTTTACTACTACTAGTATAGAGACCCAGTACTTC.

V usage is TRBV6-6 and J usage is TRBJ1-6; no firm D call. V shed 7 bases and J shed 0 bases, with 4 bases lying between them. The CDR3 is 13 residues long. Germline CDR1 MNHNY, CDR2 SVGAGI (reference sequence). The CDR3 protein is CASISSYNSPLHF. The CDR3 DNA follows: TGTGCCAGCATCAGCTCCTATAATTCACCCCTCCACTTT.

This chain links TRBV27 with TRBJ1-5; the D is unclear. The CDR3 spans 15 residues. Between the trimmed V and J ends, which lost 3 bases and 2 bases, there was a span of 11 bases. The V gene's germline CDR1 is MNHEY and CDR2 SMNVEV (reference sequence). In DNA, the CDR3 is TGTGCCAGCAGTTTTGGGAGTCTAGGCAATCAGCCCCAGCATTTT. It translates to CASSFGSLGNQPQHF.

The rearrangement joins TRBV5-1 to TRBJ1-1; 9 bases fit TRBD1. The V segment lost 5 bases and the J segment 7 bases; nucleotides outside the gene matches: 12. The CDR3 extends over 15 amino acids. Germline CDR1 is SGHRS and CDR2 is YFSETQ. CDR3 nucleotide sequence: TGCGCCAGCAGGTTGAACACAGGGGGCGAACTTGAAGCTTTCTTT. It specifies CASRLNTGGELEAFF.

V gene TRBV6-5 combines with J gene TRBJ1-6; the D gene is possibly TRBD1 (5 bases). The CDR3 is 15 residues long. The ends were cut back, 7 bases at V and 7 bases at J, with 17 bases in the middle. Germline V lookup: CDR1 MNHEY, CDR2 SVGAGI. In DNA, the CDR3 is TGTGCCAGCACCCAAACAGGAGTTAACAATTCACCCCTCCACTTT. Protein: CASTQTGVNNSPLHF.

In DNA form, the CDR3 reads TGTGCCACCAGTGATTCTATGAGGGGCTACACCTTC. Encoded protein: CATSDSMRGYTF. The chain combines TRBV24-1 with TRBJ1-2, with unresolved D. Trimming left V 2 bases short and J 8 bases short, with 8 bases between. Germline lookup yields CDR1 KGHDR and CDR2 SFDVKD. The CDR3 sequence is 12 residues long.

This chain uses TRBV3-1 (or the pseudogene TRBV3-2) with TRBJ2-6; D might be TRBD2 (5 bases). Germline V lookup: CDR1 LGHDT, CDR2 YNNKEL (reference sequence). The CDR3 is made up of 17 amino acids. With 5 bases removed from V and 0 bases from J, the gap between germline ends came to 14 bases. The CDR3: CASSSLLGSSGANVLTF. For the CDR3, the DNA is TGTGCCAGCAGCTCCCTATTGGGGAGCTCTGGGGCCAACGTCCTGACTTTC.

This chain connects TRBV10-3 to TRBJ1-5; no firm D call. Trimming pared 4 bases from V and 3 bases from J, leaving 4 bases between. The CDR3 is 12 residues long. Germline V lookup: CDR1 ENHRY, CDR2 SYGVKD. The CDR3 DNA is TGTGCCATCAGTGGGGCCAATCAGCCCCAGCATTTT. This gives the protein CAISGANQPQHF.